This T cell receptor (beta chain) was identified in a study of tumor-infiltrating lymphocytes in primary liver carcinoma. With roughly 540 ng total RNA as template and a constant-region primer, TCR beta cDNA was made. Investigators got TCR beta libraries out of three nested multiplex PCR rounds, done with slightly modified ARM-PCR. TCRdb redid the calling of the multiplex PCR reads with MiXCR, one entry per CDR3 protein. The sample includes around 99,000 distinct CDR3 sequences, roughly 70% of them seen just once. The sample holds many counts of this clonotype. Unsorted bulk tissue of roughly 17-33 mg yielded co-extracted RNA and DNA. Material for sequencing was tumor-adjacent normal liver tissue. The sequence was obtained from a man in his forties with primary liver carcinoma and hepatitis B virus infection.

The CDR3 DNA sequence: TGTGCCAGCAGTGAGCGGACAGGGAGGGCCCAGTACTTC. This codes for CASSERTGRAQYF. The chain links TRBV6-1 to TRBJ2-5, with TRBD1 as a possible D gene (8 bases). Germline lookup yields CDR1 MNHNS and CDR2 SASEGT. The CDR3 has 13 amino acids. Trimming took 3 bases from V and 9 from J, leaving 14 bases between them.